A selection of T cell receptor beta chains follows, all from one sample in a study of OX40 agonist ivuxolimab in advanced cancers. The protocol was immunoSEQ multiplex PCR, while the TCRdb copy is restricted to in-frame clones and leaves out a portion. Of 65,000 to 85,000 clones listed, about 85% are singletons. Material: CD4+ or CD8+ T cells sorted from blood, obtained in a trial of the OX40 agonist ivuxolimab. These TCRs come from an adult with an advanced solid tumor such as melanoma, head and neck, liver or kidney cancer. The CDR3 runs from the conserved cysteine through the conserved F or W.

J gene: TRBJ2-3
V gene: TRBV28
CDR3 protein: CASSFLAGRRTDTQYF

J gene: TRBJ1-1
V gene: TRBV7-2
CDR3 protein: CASSQLMNTEAFF

J gene: TRBJ2-3
V gene: TRBV11-2
CDR3 protein: CASRLRGQVTDTQYF

J gene: TRBJ1-2
V gene: TRBV28
CDR3 protein: CASSLSGDYGYTF

J gene: TRBJ2-2
V gene: TRBV7-2
CDR3 protein: CASSLTRINTGELFF

J gene: TRBJ1-4
V gene: TRBV7-8
CDR3 protein: CASSLLRATNEKLFF

J gene: TRBJ1-2
V gene: TRBV7-8
CDR3 protein: CASSPRDRSMRGYTF

J gene: TRBJ2-2
V gene: TRBV6-1
CDR3 protein: CASSEERTGELFF

J gene: TRBJ2-5
V gene: TRBV18
CDR3 protein: CASSPGFETQYF

J gene: TRBJ1-1
V gene: TRBV7-2
CDR3 protein: CASSSQGNEAFF

J gene: TRBJ2-3
V gene: TRBV5-4
CDR3 protein: CASSSRFTDTQYF

J gene: TRBJ2-5
V gene: TRBV28
CDR3 protein: CASTLAETQYF

J gene: TRBJ1-1
V gene: TRBV7-9
CDR3 protein: CASSLWDSAEAFF

J gene: TRBJ2-1
V gene: TRBV6-5
CDR3 protein: CASSIQGNEQFF

J gene: TRBJ2-1
V gene: TRBV5-6
CDR3 protein: CASSFAHSNEQFF

J gene: TRBJ1-1
V gene: TRBV7-2
CDR3 protein: CASSFGQGDTEAFF

J gene: TRBJ1-1
V gene: TRBV4-3
CDR3 protein: CASSPRERGFGTFF

J gene: TRBJ2-2
V gene: TRBV9
CDR3 protein: CASSVEANTGELFF

J gene: TRBJ2-3
V gene: TRBV7-2
CDR3 protein: CASSLAGLAGVPDTQYF

J gene: TRBJ2-7
V gene: TRBV6-5
CDR3 protein: CASSSPIRPYEQYF

J gene: TRBJ2-2
V gene: TRBV11-3
CDR3 protein: CASSLSGPTGELFF

J gene: TRBJ1-1
V gene: TRBV28
CDR3 protein: CASSSPGNTEAFF

J gene: TRBJ2-7
V gene: TRBV7-2
CDR3 protein: CASSRGLTYEQYF

J gene: TRBJ2-3
V gene: TRBV27
CDR3 protein: CASYAPGLITDTQYF

J gene: TRBJ2-4
V gene: TRBV4-1
CDR3 protein: CASSQARGLDIQYF

J gene: TRBJ2-6
V gene: TRBV28
CDR3 protein: CASSDHRGPGANVLTF

J gene: TRBJ1-3
V gene: TRBV5-5
CDR3 protein: CASSLEGAAGNTIYF

J gene: TRBJ2-7
V gene: TRBV11-3
CDR3 protein: CASSPVAGGSYF

J gene: TRBJ1-5
V gene: TRBV2
CDR3 protein: CASSPRRSSNQPQHF

J gene: TRBJ2-3
V gene: TRBV21-1
CDR3 protein: CASRPQRPGGTDTQYF

J gene: TRBJ1-4
V gene: TRBV5-1
CDR3 protein: CASSLGRGGEKLFF

J gene: TRBJ1-3
V gene: TRBV5-1
CDR3 protein: CASSLGLGSEGNTIYF

J gene: TRBJ1-5
V gene: TRBV9
CDR3 protein: CASSVGWGSQNQPQHF